The 25 T cell receptor beta chains below all came from one sample that was sequenced in a study of shared clonotypes between healthy human individuals (dated by TCRdb to the early 2020s). The library came from the immunoSEQ multiplex PCR assay. TCRdb carries this immuneACCESS record with in-frame sequences only. Its versions omit some clonotypes, under half of them owing to an unresolved V gene in the studies checked, with the rest unexplained. Counted in this sample were 2 million or so clones; 85% to 95% of them appeared once. In total, the top ten clones hold around 0.13% of the sample. Material: naive CD4+ T cells sorted from blood. The meaning of the sample's cell subset or site label: CD45RA+ positively selected. These receptors were taken from a young man in good health.

The rearrangement joins TRBV5-1 to TRBJ2-7, with 10 positions matching TRBD1. Germline assignment: CDR1 SGHRS and CDR2 YFSETQ. The CDR3 extends over 14 amino acids. V was clipped by 4 bases and J by 6 bases; unmatched bases: 7. CDR3 in DNA: TGCGCCAGCAGCGACGGGACAGGGGATTTCGAGCAGTACTTC. As protein: CASSDGTGDFEQYF.

The chain carries TRBV25-1 and TRBJ1-6; tentative D call: TRBD1 (5 bases). The V end lost 3 bases, the J end lost 5 bases, and 11 bases lay between the germline ends. This CDR3 has 15 residues. CDR1 and CDR2 (germline): MGHDK, SYGVNS. The CDR3 is CASSDPGLDNSPLHF. The CDR3 coding sequence is TGTGCCAGCAGTGATCCGGGACTGGATAATTCACCCCTCCACTTT. Full variable domain (rest looked up from reference TRBV25-1 and TRBJ1-6): EADIYQTPRYLVIGTGKKITLECSQTMGHDKMYWYQQDPGMELHLIHYSYGVNSTEKGDLSSESTVSRIRTEHFPLTLESARPSHTSQYLCASSDPGLDNSPLHFGNGTRLTVT.

The chain couples TRBV28 to TRBJ1-3; a possible D gene is TRBD1 (5 bases). From germline, CDR1 is MDHEN and CDR2 SYDVKM. V was shortened by 3 bases and J by 8 bases, with 14 bases between the two germline ends. This CDR3 has 14 amino acids. The chain's CDR3 is CASSLTGVADTIYF. In DNA form, the CDR3 reads TGTGCCAGCAGTTTGACGGGGGTGGCTGACACCATATATTTT.

The V and J genes are TRBV2 and TRBJ1-2; no clear D gene. Per the germline V gene, CDR1 is SNHLY and CDR2 is FYNNEI. This CDR3 contains 13 residues. V lost 5 bases to trimming and J lost 7 bases, with 14 bases between them. The CDR3 coding sequence is TGTGCCAGCAGTTCGCGGAGCGCGGGTGGCTACACCTTC. Protein product: CASSSRSAGGYTF.

With regard to this clone: This sample includes further DNA sequences coding for the same CDR3. DNA for the CDR3: TGTGCCAGCAGCTTTGGTGAGACCCAGTACTTC. Translation gives CASSFGETQYF. V is TRBV7-2 and J is TRBJ2-5; D gene ambiguous. V was clipped by 3 bases and J by 5 bases, with 4 bases between them. The length of the CDR3 is 11 residues. Germline V gives CDR1 SGHTA, CDR2 FQGNSA.

V is TRBV5-1 and J is TRBJ1-2, with TRBD1 matching 10 bases. The germline CDR1 and CDR2 sequences are SGHRS and YFSETQ. The CDR3 length is 17 residues. The ends lost 3 bases at V and 1 base at J; junction bases unmatched: 9. As DNA, the CDR3 is TGCGCCAGCAGCTCACGACTGGGGACAGGGGTTAACTATGGCTACACCTTC. Encoded protein: CASSSRLGTGVNYGYTF.

The chain has TRBV7-9 and TRBJ2-1; D may be TRBD1 (6 bases). This CDR3 region has 14 residues. CDR1 is SEHNR and CDR2 is FQNEAQ in the germline V gene (reference sequence). The germline V and J ends were trimmed by 5 bases and 5 bases, with 13 bases remaining between them. DNA of the CDR3: TGTGCCAGCAGCATGAGGACAGATCACAATGAGCAGTTCTTC. It translates to CASSMRTDHNEQFF.

The CDR3: CASSFPGQRTDTQYF. In nucleotides, the CDR3 is TGTGCCAGCAGCTTCCCGGGACAACGCACAGATACGCAGTATTTT. The V and J genes are TRBV7-2 and TRBJ2-3, with D possibly TRBD1 on 6 matching bases. This CDR3 region has 15 residues. Germline assignment: CDR1 SGHTA and CDR2 FQGNSA. V was shortened by 3 bases and J by 1 base, with 11 bases between the two germline ends.

This chain uses TRBV12-5 with TRBJ2-7; 7 bases line up with TRBD1. This CDR3 is built from 17 residues. The germline V gene encodes CDR1 LGHNT and CDR2 FRNRAP. The junction had 8 bases not matched to a gene; V was cut back by 0 bases and J by 0 bases. The CDR3 region has the DNA TGTGCTAGTGGTTTGGTAAGGACAGGCCGAAGCTCCTACGAGCAGTACTTC. It translates to CASGLVRTGRSSYEQYF. The entire variable domain, with the rest obtained from reference TRBV12-5 and TRBJ2-7, is as follows: DARVTQTPRHKVTEMGQEVTMRCQPILGHNTVFWYRQTMMQGLELLAYFRNRAPLDDSGMPKDRFSAEMPDATLATLKIQPSEPRDSAVYFCASGLVRTGRSSYEQYFGPGTRLTVT.

The V gene is TRBV7-9, the J gene TRBJ1-1, with TRBD1 matching 9 bases. Germline CDR1 SEHNR, CDR2 FQNEAQ (reference sequence). The trim removed 6 bases at V and 1 base at J, leaving 3 bases unmatched. This CDR3 has 14 amino acids. The CDR3 loop reads CASRQGASNTEAFF. In DNA, the CDR3 is TGTGCCAGCAGACAGGGGGCCTCGAACACTGAAGCTTTCTTT. Drawing the rest from reference TRBV7-9 and TRBJ1-1, the complete variable domain is DTGVSQNPRHKITKRGQNVTFRCDPISEHNRLYWYRQTLGQGPEFLTYFQNEAQLEKSRLLSDRFSAERPKGSFSTLEIQRTEQGDSAMYLCASRQGASNTEAFFGQGTRLTVV.

Points on this clone: At the DNA level, this CDR3 is encoded by other sequences in the same sample as well. The rearrangement uses TRBV5-4 and TRBJ2-1, with 7 bases that match TRBD2. CDR3 length: 16 residues. The V and J ends lost 1 base and 0 bases, in that order; junction bases with no gene match: 4. Germline V gene data show CDR1 as SGHNT and CDR2 as YYREEE (reference sequence). The CDR3 DNA sequence: TGTGCCAGCAGCTTGTCGGGCGGGAGCTCCTACAATGAGCAGTTCTTC. Translation: CASSLSGGSSYNEQFF.

This clone has just a few counts. Other DNA variants within this sample encode the same CDR3. This chain joins TRBV4-1 and TRBJ1-5, with D maybe TRBD1 (5 bases). CDR1 is MGHRA and CDR2 is YSYEKL in the germline V gene. Trimming cost V 0 bases and J 2 bases, with 5 bases left between them. The CDR3 is 14 residues long. CDR3 sequence: CASSQEGGNQPQHF. CDR3 in DNA: TGCGCCAGCAGCCAAGAAGGGGGCAATCAGCCCCAGCATTTT.

Notes on this clone: Other DNA sequences of this sample code for an identical CDR3. The V call is TRBV6-1, the J call TRBJ1-1; 8 bases are shared with TRBD1. CDR3 size: 13 residues. J was trimmed by 5 bases and V by 5 bases; bases with no gene match: 4. Germline CDR1 and CDR2: MNHNS and SASEGT. The CDR3 is CASSSQGGTEAFF. In DNA form, the CDR3 reads TGTGCCAGCAGTTCACAGGGGGGGACTGAAGCTTTCTTT.

The chain recombines TRBV10-1 with TRBJ1-1; D gene ambiguous. Trimming left V 0 bases short and J 1 base short, with 3 bases between. From germline, CDR1 is WNHNN and CDR2 SYGVQD (reference sequence). CDR3 length equals 13 residues. For the CDR3, the DNA is TGCGCCAGCAGTGAGTCTACGAACACTGAAGCTTTCTTT. Residues: CASSESTNTEAFF.

This clone has a single count. This chain connects TRBV7-2 to TRBJ2-5; tentative D call: TRBD1 (6 bases). The CDR3 is 15 amino acids. V lost 5 bases and J lost 4, with 17 bases in between. Germline CDR1 and CDR2: SGHTA and FQGNSA. In DNA form, the CDR3 reads TGTGCCAGCAGCATCGAACTCATGACAGGAGAGACCCAGTACTTC. Its translation is CASSIELMTGETQYF. Together with reference TRBV7-2 and TRBJ2-5, the CDR3 gives the full variable domain: GAGVSQSPSNKVTEKGKDVELRCDPISGHTALYWYRQSLGQGLEFLIYFQGNSAPDKSGLPSDRFSAERTGGSVSTLTIQRTQQEDSAVYLCASSIELMTGETQYFGPGTRLLVL.

The genes are TRBV18 and TRBJ1-2; 7 positions match TRBD1. Unmatched junction bases numbered 7, after V lost 3 bases and J lost 0 bases. The CDR3 length is 16 residues. CDR1 is KGHSH and CDR2 is LQKENI in the germline V gene. Here the CDR3 reads CASSPGGTVANYGYTF. The CDR3 DNA is TGTGCCAGCTCACCGGGCGGGACAGTAGCTAACTATGGCTACACCTTC.

In its sample, this clone was seen once. The chain combines TRBV5-4 with TRBJ1-4; the D gene is possibly TRBD1 (5 bases). The CDR3 totals 15 residues. In germline, CDR1 is SGHNT, CDR2 YYREEE (reference sequence). V dropped 4 bases and J dropped 8 bases, with 18 bases sitting between them. CDR3 nucleotides: TGTGCCAGCAGCGCCCGGGAGGGACCAGAAGAAAAACTGTTTTTT. Its protein is CASSAREGPEEKLFF.

The chain links TRBV7-2 to TRBJ2-5; 9 bases map to TRBD1. Trimming took 5 bases from V and 6 from J; bases not matched to a gene: 10. The CDR3 consists of 15 residues. Germline V lookup: CDR1 SGHTA, CDR2 FQGNSA. CDR3 protein: CASSPQQGARQTQYF. As DNA, the CDR3 is TGTGCCAGCAGCCCGCAACAGGGGGCGCGGCAGACCCAGTACTTC.

The table lists this clone with a count of one. This sequence joins TRBV5-1 and TRBJ2-1; D is perhaps TRBD1 or TRBD2 (7 bases each). CDR1 and CDR2 (germline): SGHRS, YFSETQ. The CDR3 loop spans 13 amino acids. V lost 6 bases and J lost 3, with 10 bases in between. CDR3 sequence reads: CASKRDSYNEQFF. The CDR3 DNA is TGCGCCAGCAAGCGGGACAGCTACAATGAGCAGTTCTTC.

This clone showed up just once. The chain couples TRBV2 to TRBJ2-1, with 8 bases identical to TRBD2. The CDR3 is 13 residues long. Germline loops: CDR1 SNHLY, CDR2 FYNNEI. The ends lost 10 bases at V and 2 bases at J; junction bases unmatched: 4. Here the CDR3 DNA reads TGTGCCACACTAGCGGACGCCTACAATGAGCAGTTCTTC. This codes for CATLADAYNEQFF.

The V and J genes are TRBV21-1 and TRBJ2-7. TRBV21-1 is shown as a pseudogene. The CDR3 runs to 16 residues. DNA for the CDR3: TGTGCCAGCAGCAAATTTAGTAGGGCATACTCCTACGAGCAGTACTTC. Its protein is CASSKFSRAYSYEQYF.

This chain joins TRBV19 and TRBJ2-7; 12 bases align to TRBD1. The germline V gene has CDR1 LNHDA and CDR2 SQIVND (reference sequence). The J segment lost 6 bases and the V segment lost 1 base, leaving 4 bases of the junction unmatched. This CDR3 spans 15 amino acids. The CDR3 here is CASSIGGTGGSEQYF. CDR3 DNA sequence: TGTGCCAGTAGTATAGGTGGGACAGGGGGCTCCGAGCAGTACTTC.

This chain connects TRBV10-3 to TRBJ2-2, with D perhaps TRBD1 (6 bases). Germline values: CDR1 ENHRY, CDR2 SYGVKD. V was shortened by 6 bases and J by 0 bases, with 11 bases between the two germline ends. This CDR3 is built from 15 residues. The CDR3 loop reads CAISAGTPNTGELFF. The CDR3 DNA reads as TGTGCCATCAGCGCCGGGACACCGAACACCGGGGAGCTGTTTTTT.

To note about this clone: This same CDR3 is encoded by further DNA sequences in the sample. This chain connects TRBV5-1 to TRBJ2-7, with D maybe TRBD1 (6 bases). The CDR3 totals 14 residues. V shed 3 bases and J shed 2 bases, with 12 bases lying between them. CDR1 and CDR2 (germline): SGHRS, YFSETQ. The CDR3 protein is CASSSTGSTYEQYF. For the CDR3, the DNA is TGCGCCAGCAGCTCGACAGGTTCAACCTACGAGCAGTACTTC. Using reference TRBV5-1 and TRBJ2-7 for the parts outside the CDR3, the full variable domain is KAGVTQTPRYLIKTRGQQVTLSCSPISGHRSVSWYQQTPGQGLQFLFEYFSETQRNKGNFPGRFSGRQFSNSRSEMNVSTLELGDSALYLCASSSTGSTYEQYFGPGTRLTVT.

V and J are TRBV29-1 and TRBJ1-2, with D uncertain. CDR1 and CDR2 from the germline V gene are SQVTM and ANQGSEA. The CDR3 runs to 12 residues. Trimming pared 6 bases from V and 3 bases from J, leaving 11 bases between. This CDR3 reads CSVAGFDYGYTF. CDR3 bases: TGCAGCGTGGCGGGTTTCGACTATGGCTACACCTTC.